This T cell receptor (beta chain) stems from a study of a mutant IDH1 vaccine in newly diagnosed glioma. Study in general: There were eight vaccinations for patients, given in weeks 1, 3, 5, 7, 11, 15, 19 and 23. Study-wide results and limits: Pseudoprogression seemed unlinked to shifts in top peripheral T cell clonotypes.

Worth noting for this clone: The target antigen is unknown.

Germline lookup yields CDR1 SGHVS and CDR2 FQNEAQ. The CDR3 runs 17 residues. The V end lost 3 bases, the J end lost 3 bases, and 18 bases lay between the germline ends. Specified time point: week 11, during vaccination. Vaccinated patients received 300 ug of mutant IDH1 20-mer peptide per dose, with topical imiquimod. Sequencing used immunoSEQ multiplex PCR; TCRdb keeps in-frame clones, though not all of them. The sample shows over 60,000 clones, about 89% of them seen only once. This sequence originates from a middle-aged man with glioma. The chain employs TRBV7-8 and TRBJ1-5; D possibly corresponds to TRBD1 (5 bases). The sample consisted of PBMCs, taken from a glioma patient whose treatment included an IDH1 peptide vaccine. Here the CDR3 DNA reads TGTGCCAGCAGCTTGCCCCCCAGGGTGTTTGACAATCAGCCCCAGCATTTT. Residues: CASSLPPRVFDNQPQHF.